The present T cell receptor beta chain was sequenced within a study of blood T cell repertoires in COVID-19 (dated by TCRdb to the early 2020s). Describing the broader study: Collaborator samples came from the United States, Italy and Spain and covered acute and convalescent phases of COVID-19. A freely available public database, intended as a resource for researchers studying the immune response to SARS-CoV-2, is where the repertoires were released. Deeply sampled blood TCRbeta repertoires from subjects exposed to, actively infected with, or recovered from COVID-19 were included in the dataset. The samples were drawn from the first 160 participants of the ongoing ImmuneRACE study and from 1,254 subjects provided by 6 global collaborators. A de-identified subject ID, COVID-19 status, age in years and sex were almost always included in the sample metadata. Where available, HLA class I and class II types were taken from metadata supplied by the sample provider and were not determined by assay-based typing. The prospective study material was composed of cDNA or gDNA derived from T cells, B-cell-depleted T cells, or PBMCs. General findings and caveats noted by the study authors: How much clinical and demographic metadata was included differed by source and by participant, and the metadata was provided uncurated.

In the case of this clone: Its cognate antigen has yet to be identified. Per-nucleotide qualities are absent, and no much larger clonotype sits a single base away.

The immunoSEQ Assay, a bias-controlled multiplex PCR, was used to amplify TCRbeta CDR3 regions from genomic DNA. From the authors' description of their analysis: The number of nucleated cells in each sample was estimated by amplification of reference gene primers within the assay. To quantify the absolute abundance of each unique TCRbeta CDR3 rearrangement, sequence reads were collapsed and filtered. For each sample, productive Simpson clonality was calculated as the square root of Simpson's diversity index over productive rearrangements. The source is immuneACCESS, and TCRdb retained only in-frame sequences with V and J called. Part of the clones is not carried over; for the studies checked, unresolved V genes explain less than half of this, and the remainder is unexplained. Clone size and the V and J calls come from that table; the DNA yielded D and trimming. A total of about 37,000 clones appear in this sample, 75% to 90% of them only once. The ten most abundant clones make up 5% to 7% of the sample.

Each collaborating institution followed its own protocols to collect whole blood in K2EDTA tubes. Collaborator samples were shipped for TCRbeta analysis as frozen whole blood, isolated PBMCs, or DNA extracted from either sample type. Taken from the germline V gene, the CDR1 and CDR2 loops are MNHEY and SVGAGI. The CDR3 covers 14 residues, taking in both the cysteine and the phenylalanine. Only the CDR3 DNA stays, 42 bases, in frame from base 1. Deletion took 7 bases off V and 7 bases off J, with a span of 19 bases between the germline ends. The origin of this receptor is a human donor in a cohort sampled during active COVID-19. The V and J segments used are TRBV6-5 and TRBJ1-2; TRBD1 is a possible D gene, resting on 5 matching bases. The specimen sequenced was peripheral blood. The CDR3 in this case is CASIISSREGGYTF. The DNA reads TGTGCCAGCATAATTTCCTCCAGGGAGGGTGGCTACACCTTC.